This T cell receptor beta chain was obtained from a study of blood T cell repertoires in COVID-19. On the study more broadly: Both acute and convalescent COVID-19 samples were obtained from the United States, Italy and Spain.

The V end was cut by 0 bases, the J end by 5 bases, with 11 bases between. Looked up from germline, CDR1 is SGHRS and CDR2 is YFSETQ. The CDR3 consists of 15 residues. This clone was found once. Measured with immunoSEQ multiplex PCR; TCRdb has only the in-frame clones, and not every one. The table has about 74,000 clones, around 87% seen once. V and J are TRBV5-1 and TRBJ2-2; the D gene is possibly TRBD2 (5 bases). The clonotype was recovered from an elderly woman with active or convalescent COVID-19. The sample was peripheral blood. The CDR3 loop reads CASSLDGMGTGELFF. The CDR3 DNA reads as TGCGCCAGCAGCTTGGACGGGATGGGGACCGGGGAGCTGTTTTTT.